This TCR beta chain derives from a study of early T cells in non-severe SARS-CoV-2 infection. Study-wide background: Bulk RNA from unsorted whole blood was sequenced; chains were unpaired.

This clonotype was detected ten times or more. TCRdb used MiXCR to reprocess the 5' RACE reads, holding one entry per CDR3 protein. The sample includes tens of thousands of distinct CDR3 sequences, roughly 5.3% seen only once; the top ten take 20% to 25%. Germline values: CDR1 SEHNR, CDR2 FQNEAQ (reference sequence). This CDR3 is 16 amino acids long. Trimming stripped 5 bases from V and 3 bases from J, with 19 bases between. Material: whole blood. V and J are TRBV7-9 and TRBJ1-2, with D possibly being TRBD1 (6 bases). This clonotype originated in an adult who was a healthcare worker with PCR-confirmed SARS-CoV-2 infection or an uninfected control (not recorded which). The CDR3 bases are TGTGCCAGCAGCGTCTGGACAGTACGTAGGGACTATGGCTACACCTTC. It yields the protein CASSVWTVRRDYGYTF.